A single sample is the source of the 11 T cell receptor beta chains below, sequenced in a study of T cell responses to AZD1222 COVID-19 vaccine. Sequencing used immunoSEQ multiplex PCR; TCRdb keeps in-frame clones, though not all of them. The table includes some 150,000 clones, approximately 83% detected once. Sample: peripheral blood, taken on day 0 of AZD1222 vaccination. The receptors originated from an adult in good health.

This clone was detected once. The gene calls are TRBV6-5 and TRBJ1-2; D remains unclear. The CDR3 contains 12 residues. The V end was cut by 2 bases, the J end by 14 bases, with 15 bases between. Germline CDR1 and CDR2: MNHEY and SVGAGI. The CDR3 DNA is TGTGCCAGCAGTTACATAGGATCGCGGACGACCTTC. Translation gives CASSYIGSRTTF.

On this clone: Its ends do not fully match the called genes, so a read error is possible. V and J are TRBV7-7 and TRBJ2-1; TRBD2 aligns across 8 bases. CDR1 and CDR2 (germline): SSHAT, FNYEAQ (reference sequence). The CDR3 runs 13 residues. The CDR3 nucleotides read TGTGCTAGCAGCTATAGCGGGGCCCGAGAGCAGTTCTTC. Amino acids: CASSYSGAREQFF.

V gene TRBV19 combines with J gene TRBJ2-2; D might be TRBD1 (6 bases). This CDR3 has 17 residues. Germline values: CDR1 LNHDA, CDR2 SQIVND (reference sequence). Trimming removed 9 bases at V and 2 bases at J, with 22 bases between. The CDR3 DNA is TGTGCCAGCGGGAAATCTGCCGGGACATCAAACACCGGGGAGCTGTTTTTT. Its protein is CASGKSAGTSNTGELFF.

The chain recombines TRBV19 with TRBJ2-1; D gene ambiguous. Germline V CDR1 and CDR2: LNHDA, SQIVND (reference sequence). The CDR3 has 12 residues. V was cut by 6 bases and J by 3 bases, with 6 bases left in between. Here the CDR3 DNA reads TGTGCCAGTAGCGAGAACTACAATGAGCAGTTCTTC. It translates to CASSENYNEQFF. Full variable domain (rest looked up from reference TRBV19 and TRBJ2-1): DGGITQSPKYLFRKEGQNVTLSCEQNLNHDAMYWYRQDPGQGLRLIYYSQIVNDFQKGDIAEGYSVSREKKESFPLTVTSAQKNPTAFYLCASSENYNEQFFGPGTRLTVL.

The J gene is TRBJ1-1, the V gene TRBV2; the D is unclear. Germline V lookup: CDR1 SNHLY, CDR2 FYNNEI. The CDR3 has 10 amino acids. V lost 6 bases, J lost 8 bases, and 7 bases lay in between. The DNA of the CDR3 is TGTGCCAGCAGGGCCAGGGAAGCTTTCTTT. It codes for CASRAREAFF. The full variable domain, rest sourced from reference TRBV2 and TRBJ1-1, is EPEVTQTPSHQVTQMGQEVILRCVPISNHLYFYWYRQILGQKVEFLVSFYNNEISEKSEIFDDQFSVERPDGSNFTLKIRSTKLEDSAMYFCASRAREAFFGQGTRLTVV.

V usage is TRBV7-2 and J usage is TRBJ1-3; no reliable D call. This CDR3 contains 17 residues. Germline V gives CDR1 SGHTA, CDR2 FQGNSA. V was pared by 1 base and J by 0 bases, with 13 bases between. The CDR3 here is CASSLDKSLTSGNTIYF. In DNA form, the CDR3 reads TGTGCCAGCAGCTTAGACAAGAGCCTGACCTCTGGAAACACCATATATTTT.

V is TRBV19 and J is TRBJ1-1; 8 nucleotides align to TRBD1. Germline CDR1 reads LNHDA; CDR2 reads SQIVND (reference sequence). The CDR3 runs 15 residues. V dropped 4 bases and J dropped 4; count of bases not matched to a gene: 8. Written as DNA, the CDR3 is TGTGCCAGTAGTAGGACAGGGAGGGGAACCACTGAAGCTTTCTTT. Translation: CASSRTGRGTTEAFF.

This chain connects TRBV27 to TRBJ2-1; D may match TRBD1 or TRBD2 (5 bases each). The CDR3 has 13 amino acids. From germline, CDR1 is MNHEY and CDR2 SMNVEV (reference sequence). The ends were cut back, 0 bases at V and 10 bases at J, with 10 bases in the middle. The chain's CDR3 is CASSLSAGTEQFF. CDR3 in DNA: TGTGCCAGCAGTTTATCTGCAGGGACCGAGCAGTTCTTC.

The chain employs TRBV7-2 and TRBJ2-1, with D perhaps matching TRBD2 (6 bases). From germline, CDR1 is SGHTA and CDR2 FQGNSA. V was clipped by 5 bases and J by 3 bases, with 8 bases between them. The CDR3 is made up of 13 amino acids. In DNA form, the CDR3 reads TGTGCCAGCAGCCCGACTAGCTACAATGAGCAGTTCTTC. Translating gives CASSPTSYNEQFF.

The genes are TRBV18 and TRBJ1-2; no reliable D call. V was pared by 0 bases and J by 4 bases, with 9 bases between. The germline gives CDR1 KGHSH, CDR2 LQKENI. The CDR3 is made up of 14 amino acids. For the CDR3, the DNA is TGTGCCAGCTCACCACCGGCCCAGATCTATGGCTACACCTTC. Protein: CASSPPAQIYGYTF. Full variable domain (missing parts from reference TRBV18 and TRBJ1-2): NAGVMQNPRHLVRRRGQEARLRCSPMKGHSHVYWYRQLPEEGLKFMVYLQKENIIDESGMPKERFSAEFPKEGPSILRIQQVVRGDSAAYFCASSPPAQIYGYTFGSGTRLTVV.

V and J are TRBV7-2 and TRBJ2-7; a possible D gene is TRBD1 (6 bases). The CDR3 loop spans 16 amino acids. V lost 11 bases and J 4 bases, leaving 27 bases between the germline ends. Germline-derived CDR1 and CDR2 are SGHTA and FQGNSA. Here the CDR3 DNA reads TGTGCCTCAACTCCCTCCCGGGACACCCTGCGGTACGAGCAGTACTTC. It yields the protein CASTPSRDTLRYEQYF.